This T cell receptor beta chain is drawn from a study of response to subunit inactivated influenza vaccine. Broader study findings: The authors put forward the suggestion that each seasonal influenza vaccination may bring in only a limited number of new T cells.

Of note for this clonotype: Its antigen is unidentified.

TCRdb recomputed calls from the RT-PCR reads with MiXCR, one row per CDR3 protein. The sample holds more than 450,000 distinct CDR3 sequences; 12% are singletons and the top ten take roughly a tenth. This specimen consisted of PBMCs from blood, obtained on the day of vaccination. This clonotype originated in a man aged 50 or older who received an inactivated influenza vaccine.

The CDR3 DNA reads TGTGCCAGCAGCCCGCTTCTTACAGAGACCCAGTACTTC. As protein: CASSPLLTETQYF. This rearrangement joins TRBV7-6 to TRBJ2-5; D is ambiguous. From germline, CDR1 is SGHVS and CDR2 FNYEAQ. The CDR3 is 13 residues long. V lost 5 bases and J lost 4, with 11 bases in between. The full variable domain, rest sourced from reference TRBV7-6 and TRBJ2-5, is GAGVSQSPRYKVTKRGQDVALRCDPISGHVSLYWYRQALGQGPEFLTYFNYEAQQDKSGLPNDRFSAERPEGSISTLTIQRTEQRDSAMYRCASSPLLTETQYFGPGTRLLVL.